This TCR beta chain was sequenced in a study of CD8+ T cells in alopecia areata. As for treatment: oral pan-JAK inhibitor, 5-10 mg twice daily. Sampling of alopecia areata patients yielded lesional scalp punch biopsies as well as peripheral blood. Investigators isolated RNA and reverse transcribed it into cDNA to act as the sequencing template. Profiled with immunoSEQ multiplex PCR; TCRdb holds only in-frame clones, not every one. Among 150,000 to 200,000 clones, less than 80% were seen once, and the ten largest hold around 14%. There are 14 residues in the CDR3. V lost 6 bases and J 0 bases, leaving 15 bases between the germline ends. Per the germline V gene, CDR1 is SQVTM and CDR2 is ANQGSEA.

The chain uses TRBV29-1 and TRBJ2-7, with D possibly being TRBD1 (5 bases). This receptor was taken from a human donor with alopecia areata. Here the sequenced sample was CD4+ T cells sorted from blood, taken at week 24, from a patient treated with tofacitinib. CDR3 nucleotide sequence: TGCAGCGTAGCGCTCCTGGACACCTCCTACGAGCAGTACTTC. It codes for CSVALLDTSYEQYF.